Listed below are T cell receptor beta chains from one sample, sequenced in a study of graft-versus-host responses after intestinal transplantation. Repertoires were generated with immunoSEQ multiplex PCR, while TCRdb's copy carries only in-frame clones and drops some. The sample has fewer than 45,000 clones, around 95% seen once. The starting material was PBMCs, obtained 16 days after intestinal transplant. The receptors were sampled from a human patient who received an intestinal transplant, so some T cells may come from the graft donor. CDR3s include the opening cysteine and the closing phenylalanine or tryptophan. A D gene is named only where the DNA matches it firmly. Some rows mark clone size as missing; the rest say once, few, many or name a class of expanded clone.

v_gene	d_gene	abundance	j_gene	CDR3aa	CDR3nt
TRBV28	.	.	TRBJ2-5	CASSRARTIQETQYF	TGTGCCAGCAGTCGAGCTCGGACAATCCAAGAGACCCAGTACTTC
TRBV27	TRBD2	.	TRBJ2-7	CASSWSGVYEQYF	TGTGCCAGCAGTTGGAGCGGGGTATACGAGCAGTACTTC
TRBV5-6	.	few	TRBJ1-2	CASSLGAGLGALNYGYTF	TGTGCCAGCAGCTTGGGGGCAGGGCTGGGGGCCTTAAACTATGGCTACACCTTC
TRBV7-3	.	once	TRBJ2-2	CASSSRDLTGELFF	TGTGCCAGCAGCTCCCGGGACTTGACCGGGGAGCTGTTTTTT
TRBV5-1	.	.	TRBJ1-2	CASSQPRDPEGYTF	TGCGCCAGCAGCCAGCCCAGAGACCCAGAAGGCTACACCTTC
TRBV19	.	.	TRBJ1-2	CAVRGLRQTSIYGYTF	TGTGCCGTTAGAGGGTTGCGGCAGACTTCGATTTATGGCTACACCTTC
TRBV5-1	TRBD1	.	TRBJ1-4	CASSSGTGVEKLFF	TGCGCCAGCAGCTCCGGGACAGGGGTTGAAAAACTGTTTTTT
TRBV28	.	.	TRBJ1-1	CASSLDWGDTEAFF	TGTGCCAGCAGTCTCGACTGGGGGGACACTGAAGCTTTCTTT
TRBV27	TRBD1	.	TRBJ2-1	CASRNRDRGYNEQFF	TGTGCCAGCAGAAACCGGGACAGGGGGTACAATGAGCAGTTCTTC
TRBV13	TRBD2	.	TRBJ2-3	CASSLTAREGTDTQYF	TGTGCCAGCAGCTTAACCGCCCGGGAGGGCACAGATACGCAGTATTTT
TRBV7-9	.	.	TRBJ2-2	CASSPTGNTGELFF	TGTGCCAGCAGCCCGACAGGCAACACCGGGGAGCTGTTTTTT
TRBV5-8	.	once	TRBJ2-7	CASSLTGPPYEQYF	TGTGCCAGCAGCTTGACAGGGCCCCCCTACGAGCAGTACTTC
TRBV29-1	.	.	TRBJ2-5	CSIAAGWETQYF	TGCAGCATCGCAGCAGGGTGGGAGACCCAGTACTTC
TRBV19	.	.	TRBJ1-1	CASSIYRKANTEAFF	TGTGCCAGTAGTATTTATAGGAAGGCTAACACTGAAGCTTTCTTT
TRBV18	.	.	TRBJ1-2	CASSPPTGLEGYTF	TGTGCCAGCTCACCACCGACAGGTTTAGAGGGCTACACCTTC
TRBV2	TRBD2	few	TRBJ2-7	CASKETGGGEQYF	TGTGCCAGCAAGGAGACGGGAGGGGGGGAGCAGTACTTC
TRBV19	.	.	TRBJ2-7	CASSLAASSYEQYF	TGTGCCAGTAGTCTGGCTGCTAGCTCCTACGAGCAGTACTTC
TRBV6-5	.	.	TRBJ1-2	CASSDSYGYTF	TGTGCCAGCAGTGACAGCTATGGCTACACCTTC
TRBV28	TRBD1	.	TRBJ2-3	CASSSPSRQGMTDTQYF	TGTGCCAGCAGTTCCCCGTCCCGACAGGGGATGACAGATACGCAGTATTTT
TRBV28	TRBD1	.	TRBJ1-5	CASSLRDRGFRNQPQHF	TGTGCCAGCAGTTTACGGGACAGGGGGTTTCGGAATCAGCCCCAGCATTTT
TRBV29-1	TRBD2	.	TRBJ2-1	CSVLSGRGSYNEQFF	TGCAGCGTCCTTAGCGGGAGGGGGTCCTACAATGAGCAGTTCTTC
TRBV9	TRBD1	.	TRBJ2-7	CASSGDWTGGMNEQYF	TGTGCCAGCAGCGGAGATTGGACAGGGGGCATGAACGAGCAGTACTTC
TRBV6-5	.	.	TRBJ1-3	CASSYSGGSGYTIYF	TGTGCCAGCAGTTACTCGGGAGGCTCGGGTTACACCATATATTTT
TRBV15	.	.	TRBJ2-7	CATSPSQSYEQYF	TGTGCCACCAGCCCTTCGCAGTCCTACGAGCAGTACTTC
TRBV28	.	.	TRBJ1-1	CASSPGQPNTEAFF	TGTGCCAGCAGTCCGGGACAACCGAACACTGAAGCTTTCTTT
TRBV2	.	.	TRBJ1-3	CASTDHLSSGNTIYF	TGTGCCAGCACTGACCACTTAAGCTCTGGAAACACCATATATTTT
TRBV27	TRBD2	.	TRBJ2-7	CASSFKREYHEQYF	TGTGCCAGCAGTTTTAAGCGGGAGTACCACGAGCAGTACTTC
TRBV6-1	.	once	TRBJ2-1	CASSVPTRLVTYNEQFF	TGTGCCAGCAGTGTCCCCACCCGCCTAGTGACCTACAATGAGCAGTTCTTC
TRBV5-1	.	.	TRBJ1-6	CASSLEGTEDSPLHF	TGCGCCAGCAGCTTGGAGGGTACGGAGGATTCACCCCTCCACTTT
TRBV28	.	.	TRBJ1-4	CASSFKPGRTNEKLFF	TGTGCCAGCAGTTTTAAGCCCGGACGTACTAATGAAAAACTGTTTTTT
TRBV10-3	.	few	TRBJ1-1	CAISAGLNTEAFF	TGTGCCATCAGTGCAGGTTTGAACACTGAAGCTTTCTTT
TRBV28	TRBD1	.	TRBJ1-4	CASSKDREVEKLFF	TGTGCCAGCAGCAAAGACAGGGAGGTAGAAAAACTGTTTTTT
TRBV5-1	.	.	TRBJ1-1	CASSLGGRVNTEAFF	TGCGCCAGCAGCTTGGGGGGAAGGGTGAACACTGAAGCTTTCTTT
TRBV6-5	.	.	TRBJ2-3	CASSRGADTQYF	TGTGCCAGCAGTAGAGGGGCAGATACGCAGTATTTT
TRBV4-1	TRBD2	.	TRBJ2-2	CASSQVDLGLVTGELFF	TGCGCCAGCAGCCAAGTGGACCTCGGACTAGTCACCGGGGAGCTGTTTTTT
TRBV28	.	once	TRBJ1-5	CASSFDRSLSNQPQHF	TGTGCCAGCAGTTTCGACAGGTCACTTAGCAATCAGCCCCAGCATTTT
TRBV9	TRBD2	.	TRBJ2-1	CASSVETSGSYNEQFF	TGTGCCAGCAGCGTTGAGACTAGCGGTAGCTACAATGAGCAGTTCTTC
TRBV14	.	.	TRBJ1-2	CASSLRQGTPYGYTF	TGTGCCAGCAGCCTGAGACAAGGAACTCCCTATGGCTACACCTTC
TRBV9	.	.	TRBJ2-7	CASSVGGDTYEQYF	TGTGCCAGCAGCGTAGGGGGGGACACCTACGAGCAGTACTTC
TRBV28	.	.	TRBJ2-7	CASSTQGGWGAYEQYF	TGTGCCAGCAGTACTCAGGGCGGGTGGGGGGCCTACGAGCAGTACTTC
TRBV6-5	TRBD1	.	TRBJ2-7	CASSYSQGASGEQYF	TGTGCCAGCAGTTATTCCCAGGGGGCCTCCGGGGAGCAGTACTTC
TRBV9	.	.	TRBJ2-3	CASSANRVKFADTQYF	TGTGCCAGCAGCGCAAACAGGGTTAAGTTCGCAGATACGCAGTATTTT
TRBV5-6	.	.	TRBJ1-1	CASSLKDSREAFF	TGTGCCAGCAGCTTGAAGGACTCGAGGGAAGCTTTCTTT
TRBV11-2	.	once	TRBJ2-3	CASSLAPVGDTQYF	TGTGCCAGCAGCTTAGCTCCAGTGGGAGATACGCAGTATTTT
TRBV4-1	TRBD2	.	TRBJ2-3	CASSQVTSGSSDTQYF	TGCGCCAGCAGCCAAGTGACCAGCGGGAGCTCTGATACGCAGTATTTT
TRBV6-6	.	.	TRBJ2-7	CASSSGLRGYEQYF	TGTGCCAGCAGTTCGGGACTCCGAGGGTACGAGCAGTACTTC
TRBV7-8	TRBD2	.	TRBJ2-1	CASSLRTGTSGRAWEQFF	TGTGCCAGCAGCTTAAGGACAGGGACTAGCGGGAGGGCATGGGAGCAGTTCTTC
TRBV16	.	.	TRBJ1-5	CASSHRDSNQPQHF	TGTGCCAGCAGCCACAGGGATAGCAATCAGCCCCAGCATTTT
TRBV7-2	.	.	TRBJ1-4	CASSTQGLTNEKLFF	TGTGCCAGCAGCACTCAAGGACTGACGAATGAAAAACTGTTTTTT
TRBV18	.	.	TRBJ1-5	CASSPHFNQPQHF	TGTGCCAGCTCACCACATTTTAATCAGCCCCAGCATTTT
TRBV6-5	.	.	TRBJ1-4	CASSYFSGKANEKLFF	TGTGCCAGCAGTTACTTTAGCGGCAAGGCTAATGAAAAACTGTTTTTT
TRBV11-3	.	.	TRBJ2-7	CASSSGALREQYF	TGTGCCAGCAGCTCGGGAGCCCTTCGGGAGCAGTACTTC